The 2 T cell receptor beta chains in this list originate from one sample, sequenced in a study of identifying expanded T cells in peripheral blood (dated by TCRdb to the late 2010s). Receptors were amplified or captured by the immunoSEQ multiplex PCR assay. The table comes from immuneACCESS by way of TCRdb, which keeps in-frame sequences with V and J called. Part of the clones is missing from these tables; in studies checked, under half for an unresolved V gene and the rest for unknown reasons. Recorded for this sample are tens of thousands of clones; around 89% of them occurred a single time. Clones ranked in the top ten supply 15% to 20% of the sample. Sequencing was carried out using blood. The receptors come from a person aged 18 to 70 in good health.

The chain combines TRBV7-9 with TRBJ2-5, with D possibly being TRBD2 (6 bases). V was trimmed by 5 bases and J by 5 bases, leaving 12 bases between them. The CDR3 extends over 13 amino acids. CDR1 SEHNR and CDR2 FQNEAQ come from the germline V gene (reference sequence). DNA of the CDR3: TGTGCCAGCAGCGCTCGCGGGGCGGAGACCCAGTACTTC. It codes for CASSARGAETQYF.

The genes are TRBV5-6 and TRBJ1-2, with 11 bases identical to TRBD1. The V gene end was trimmed by 3 bases and the J gene end by 5 bases; junction bases not matched to a gene: 9. This CDR3 region has 16 residues. Germline V gene lookup returns CDR1 SGHDT and CDR2 YYEEEE. The CDR3 sequence is CASSSDRGLSGYGYTF. CDR3 DNA sequence: TGTGCCAGCAGCTCGGACAGGGGGCTTTCCGGGTATGGCTACACCTTC.